This TCR beta chain appears in the sequencing data of a study of beta chain features in type 1 diabetes. The isolated RNA, all of it, was reverse transcribed, so expressed TCRB transcripts were what got sequenced. Data came from immunoSEQ multiplex PCR; TCRdb stores just in-frame clones and leaves some out. The sample shows 250,000 to 350,000 clones, 14% of them seen only once. There are 14 residues in the CDR3. CDR1 is ENHRY, CDR2 SYGVKD, per germline. Trimming took 11 bases from V and 3 from J; bases not matched to a gene: 7. This sequence originates from a man aged 30 to 39 in good health. Input material: central memory CD4+ T cells from blood. The gene calls are TRBV10-3 and TRBJ1-3, with 10 bases matching TRBD1. The CDR3 DNA reads as TGTGCCTCTACCGGGACAGGGGTTGGAAACACCATATATTTT. This gives the protein CASTGTGVGNTIYF.